A selection of T cell receptor beta chains follows, all from one sample in a study of neoadjuvant anti-PD-1 for oral cavity cancer. Assay: immunoSEQ multiplex PCR; the TCRdb copy retains only in-frame clones and omits some. In the table there are 15,000 to 20,000 clones, approximately 60% of which are singletons. The source was PBMCs, collected before nivolumab (anti-PD-1) treatment. The receptor source for this set is a person aged 40 to 85 with oral cavity squamous cell carcinoma. Both conserved end residues are part of each CDR3. The order of the fields is clone size, D gene, J gene, V gene, CDR3 DNA, CDR3 protein. The D gene is left open where the match is weak. Clone size is stated in some rows and not others, as once, few, many or a class when expanded.

clone_size: once
d_call: TRBD2
j_call: TRBJ2-1
v_call: TRBV19
cdr3_nt: TGTGCCAGTAGACCTTCTAGCGGGAGGGTCAATGAGCAGTTCTTC
cdr3_aa: CASRPSSGRVNEQFF

clone_size: -
d_call: TRBD2
j_call: TRBJ2-1
v_call: TRBV6-1
cdr3_nt: TGTGCCAGCACTAGGACTAGTGTGGGGGGAGAGCAGTTCTTC
cdr3_aa: CASTRTSVGGEQFF

clone_size: -
d_call: -
j_call: TRBJ2-5
v_call: TRBV11-2
cdr3_nt: TGTGCCAGCAGCTTCGGGGTCCAAGAGACCCAGTACTTC
cdr3_aa: CASSFGVQETQYF

clone_size: -
d_call: -
j_call: TRBJ1-4
v_call: TRBV30
cdr3_nt: TGTGCCTGGAGGGACGGGAACCGCGGAACAAATGAAAAACTGTTTTTT
cdr3_aa: CAWRDGNRGTNEKLFF

clone_size: -
d_call: -
j_call: TRBJ2-4
v_call: TRBV28
cdr3_nt: TGTGCCAGCAGTTTGCAGCGGAACATTCAGTACTTC
cdr3_aa: CASSLQRNIQYF

clone_size: -
d_call: TRBD1
j_call: TRBJ1-5
v_call: TRBV6-1
cdr3_nt: TGTGCCAGCAGTGATCTTATGACGACAGGGCCTTTCAATCAGCCCCAGCATTTT
cdr3_aa: CASSDLMTTGPFNQPQHF

clone_size: -
d_call: TRBD2
j_call: TRBJ2-1
v_call: TRBV9
cdr3_nt: TGTGCCAGCAGCGTAGAGGCTAGCGGGAGGGCCGACCTACAGTTCTTC
cdr3_aa: CASSVEASGRADLQFF

clone_size: -
d_call: -
j_call: TRBJ2-7
v_call: TRBV7-9
cdr3_nt: TGTGCCAGCAGTTTCCAAGACGGTTCCTACGAGCAGTACTTC
cdr3_aa: CASSFQDGSYEQYF

clone_size: -
d_call: TRBD1
j_call: TRBJ1-1
v_call: TRBV10-3
cdr3_nt: TGTGCCATCAGTGGGGGGACAGGGATCGGGAACACTGAAGCTTTCTTT
cdr3_aa: CAISGGTGIGNTEAFF

clone_size: -
d_call: -
j_call: TRBJ2-6
v_call: TRBV30
cdr3_nt: TGTGCCTGGAGTGTTAACAACTCTGGGGCCAACGTCCTGACTTTC
cdr3_aa: CAWSVNNSGANVLTF

clone_size: few
d_call: TRBD2
j_call: TRBJ2-1
v_call: TRBV5-1
cdr3_nt: TGCGCCAGCAGCCCCCCGACCGGGACTAGCGGATACAATGAGCAGTTCTTC
cdr3_aa: CASSPPTGTSGYNEQFF

clone_size: -
d_call: TRBD1
j_call: TRBJ2-2
v_call: TRBV4-1
cdr3_nt: TGCGCCAGCAGCCAAGCGGCCCGGGACAGGGGAGTATCCGGGGAGCTGTTTTTT
cdr3_aa: CASSQAARDRGVSGELFF

clone_size: few
d_call: -
j_call: TRBJ2-1
v_call: TRBV5-4
cdr3_nt: TGTGCCAGCAGCTTGGATTTGGGTACCTACAATGAGCAGTTCTTC
cdr3_aa: CASSLDLGTYNEQFF

clone_size: -
d_call: -
j_call: TRBJ1-2
v_call: TRBV20-1
cdr3_nt: TGCAGTGCCGAGTCCCATTATGGCTACACCTTC
cdr3_aa: CSAESHYGYTF

clone_size: -
d_call: -
j_call: TRBJ2-3
v_call: TRBV27
cdr3_nt: TGTGCCAGCAGTCCACTCGGACAGGGTATGGGGCGGGGGACTAGCACAGATACGCAGTATTTT
cdr3_aa: CASSPLGQGMGRGTSTDTQYF

clone_size: few
d_call: -
j_call: TRBJ1-1
v_call: TRBV10-3
cdr3_nt: TGTGCCCTACGGACAGAGATAAACACTGAAGCTTTCTTT
cdr3_aa: CALRTEINTEAFF

clone_size: -
d_call: TRBD1
j_call: TRBJ2-3
v_call: TRBV7-8
cdr3_nt: TGTGCCAGCAGCGAACAGGGGCTGAACTATGGGGCAGATACGCAGTATTTT
cdr3_aa: CASSEQGLNYGADTQYF

clone_size: few
d_call: TRBD1
j_call: TRBJ1-5
v_call: TRBV2
cdr3_nt: TGTGCCAGCAGTGAAAGGGGACAGCTTAGCCAGCCCCAGCATTTT
cdr3_aa: CASSERGQLSQPQHF

clone_size: -
d_call: -
j_call: TRBJ2-7
v_call: TRBV6-5
cdr3_nt: TGTGCCAGCAGTTACTCGGCCAGGGTCCAATACGAGCAGTACTTC
cdr3_aa: CASSYSARVQYEQYF

clone_size: -
d_call: -
j_call: TRBJ1-5
v_call: TRBV5-8
cdr3_nt: TGTGCCAGCAGCTTGGGCGGGAGGGGCAATCAGCCCCAGCATTTT
cdr3_aa: CASSLGGRGNQPQHF

clone_size: -
d_call: TRBD2
j_call: TRBJ2-1
v_call: TRBV10-3
cdr3_nt: TGTGCCACAAGAGCCGGGAGGGATGAGCAGTTCTTC
cdr3_aa: CATRAGRDEQFF

clone_size: few
d_call: -
j_call: TRBJ1-1
v_call: TRBV5-1
cdr3_nt: TGCGCCAGCAGCTTGGAGCGCCCAGGAGGGACTGAAGCTTTCTTT
cdr3_aa: CASSLERPGGTEAFF

clone_size: -
d_call: -
j_call: TRBJ1-2
v_call: TRBV6-6
cdr3_nt: TGTGCCAGCAGTTACTCGAGAGAGAACTATGGCTACACCTTC
cdr3_aa: CASSYSRENYGYTF

clone_size: -
d_call: TRBD2
j_call: TRBJ2-7
v_call: TRBV7-9
cdr3_nt: TGTGCCAGCAGCTTAACTAGCGGGAGATCCTACGAGCAGTACTTC
cdr3_aa: CASSLTSGRSYEQYF

clone_size: -
d_call: TRBD1
j_call: TRBJ2-1
v_call: TRBV11-2
cdr3_nt: TGTGCCAGCAGCATCGACAGGGGTACTTACAATGAGCAGTTCTTC
cdr3_aa: CASSIDRGTYNEQFF

clone_size: -
d_call: TRBD1
j_call: TRBJ1-3
v_call: TRBV7-2
cdr3_nt: TGTGCCACCCGGGGACAGTTCTCTGGAAACACCATATATTTT
cdr3_aa: CATRGQFSGNTIYF

clone_size: -
d_call: TRBD1
j_call: TRBJ1-4
v_call: TRBV4-2
cdr3_nt: TGTGCCAGCAGCCAAGATTGGGCTATAAATTTAGGACAGGGGGCGGCAACTAATGAAAAACTGTTTTTT
cdr3_aa: CASSQDWAINLGQGAATNEKLFF

clone_size: -
d_call: -
j_call: TRBJ1-5
v_call: TRBV15
cdr3_nt: TGTGCCACCAGCGAAGTCGGTTATAGCAATCAGCCCCAGCATTTT
cdr3_aa: CATSEVGYSNQPQHF

clone_size: few
d_call: -
j_call: TRBJ2-1
v_call: TRBV13
cdr3_nt: TGTGCCTCCAGCGTTCTCCAAGGGGGGCCGGATTACAATGAGCAGTTCTTC
cdr3_aa: CASSVLQGGPDYNEQFF

clone_size: -
d_call: TRBD2
j_call: TRBJ2-1
v_call: TRBV29-1
cdr3_nt: TGCAGCGTTTCTTGGGGGGGGACTAGCGGGAGAAATGAGCAGTTCTTC
cdr3_aa: CSVSWGGTSGRNEQFF

clone_size: -
d_call: TRBD2
j_call: TRBJ2-3
v_call: TRBV5-4
cdr3_nt: TGTGCCAGCAGCTTGATCGCGGGAGGGACAGATACGCAGTATTTT
cdr3_aa: CASSLIAGGTDTQYF

clone_size: -
d_call: -
j_call: TRBJ1-5
v_call: TRBV2
cdr3_nt: TGTGCCAGCAGTGGAGCCAGGGACAATCAGCCCCAGCATTTT
cdr3_aa: CASSGARDNQPQHF

clone_size: -
d_call: -
j_call: TRBJ1-5
v_call: TRBV30
cdr3_nt: TGTGCCTGGAGCCGGGCAGGCAATCAGCCCCAGCATTTT
cdr3_aa: CAWSRAGNQPQHF

clone_size: once
d_call: -
j_call: TRBJ2-7
v_call: TRBV29-1
cdr3_nt: TGCAGCGTTGAAGCTTGGGACAAGAACTCCTACGAGCAGTACTTC
cdr3_aa: CSVEAWDKNSYEQYF

clone_size: -
d_call: -
j_call: TRBJ2-1
v_call: TRBV5-6
cdr3_nt: TGTGCCAGCAGCTTGGGGACCATGGGGACCCCTTACAATGAGCAGTTCTTC
cdr3_aa: CASSLGTMGTPYNEQFF

clone_size: -
d_call: -
j_call: TRBJ2-3
v_call: TRBV30
cdr3_nt: TGTGCCTGGAGTGATCGGACTATCCCTCCTCCGGGAACGCAGTATTTT
cdr3_aa: CAWSDRTIPPPGTQYF

clone_size: few
d_call: -
j_call: TRBJ2-1
v_call: TRBV19
cdr3_nt: TGTGCCAGTAGTCCGGACATTTCCTCCTACAATGAGCAGTTCTTC
cdr3_aa: CASSPDISSYNEQFF

clone_size: -
d_call: TRBD1
j_call: TRBJ2-1
v_call: TRBV2
cdr3_nt: TGTGCCAGCACTTTACCGACAGGGATGACCTACAATGAGCAGTTCTTC
cdr3_aa: CASTLPTGMTYNEQFF

clone_size: few
d_call: -
j_call: TRBJ1-1
v_call: TRBV5-1
cdr3_nt: TGCGCCAGCAGCCCCAGGGAGGGGGCTGAAGCTTTCTTT
cdr3_aa: CASSPREGAEAFF

clone_size: -
d_call: -
j_call: TRBJ2-7
v_call: TRBV6-1
cdr3_nt: TGTGCCAGCAGTTTAGGCTACGAGCAGTACTTC
cdr3_aa: CASSLGYEQYF

clone_size: -
d_call: -
j_call: TRBJ2-4
v_call: TRBV30
cdr3_nt: TGTGCCTGGAGTGTAGGGTCTGGAAACATTCAGTACTTC
cdr3_aa: CAWSVGSGNIQYF

clone_size: -
d_call: -
j_call: TRBJ2-1
v_call: TRBV10-3
cdr3_nt: TGTGCCATCAGTGAGCTCAATGAGCAGTTCTTC
cdr3_aa: CAISELNEQFF

clone_size: -
d_call: -
j_call: TRBJ1-1
v_call: TRBV11-3
cdr3_nt: TGTGCCAGCAGCCCAGGTGGACCCCAGAGTGAAGCTTTCTTT
cdr3_aa: CASSPGGPQSEAFF

clone_size: -
d_call: TRBD1
j_call: TRBJ1-2
v_call: TRBV19
cdr3_nt: TGTGCCAGCTCCCTACGGGACAGGGAGATTGGCTACACCTTC
cdr3_aa: CASSLRDREIGYTF

clone_size: -
d_call: -
j_call: TRBJ1-1
v_call: TRBV30
cdr3_nt: TGTGCCGGGGCCAGGATGAACACTGAAGCTTTCTTT
cdr3_aa: CAGARMNTEAFF